What follows are 9 T cell receptor beta chains derived from one specimen sequenced in a study of patients and donors after allogeneic stem cell transplantation. TCRdb itself ran the RT-PCR reads through MiXCR, one entry per CDR3 protein. This table has 800,000 to 1,000,000 distinct CDR3 sequences, about 20% appearing once. What was sequenced was blood, either unsorted or a sorted T cell fraction (not recorded which). Source of these receptors: a human donor who was either an allogeneic HSCT recipient or a stem cell or donor lymphocyte infusion donor (not recorded which). It is not recorded whose cells these are; they may come from a transplant donor.

This clonotype was detected ten times or more. This chain uses TRBV12-3 or TRBV12-4 with TRBJ1-4; D is perhaps TRBD1 (6 bases). V lost 1 base and J 11 bases, leaving 8 bases between the germline ends. This CDR3 region has 12 residues. The CDR3 DNA reads as TGTGCCAGCAGTTTAGTTGGGGGCAAACTGTTTTTT. Protein product: CASSLVGGKLFF.

V usage is TRBV20-1 and J usage is TRBJ2-1; 8 bases agree with TRBD2. Germline assignment: CDR1 DFQATT and CDR2 SNEGSKA (reference sequence). J lost 2 bases, V lost 1 base, and 1 base had no gene match. This CDR3 spans 14 amino acids. CDR3 bases: TGCAGTGCTAGAGCCGGGGGGGCCTACAATGAGCAGTTCTTC. Amino acids: CSARAGGAYNEQFF.

The J gene is TRBJ2-2, the V gene TRBV29-1, with TRBD1 matching over 7 bases. CDR3 length: 15 residues. Germline CDR1 reads SQVTM; CDR2 reads ANQGSEA. The V gene end was trimmed by 7 bases and the J gene end by 1 base; junction bases not matched to a gene: 9. The CDR3 spells CSANLRDRNTGELFF. The DNA of the CDR3 is TGCAGCGCCAACCTCCGGGACAGGAACACCGGGGAGCTGTTTTTT.

The CDR3 protein is CATSDPPRGAEGSPLHF. CDR3 coding DNA: TGTGCCACCAGTGACCCCCCGAGGGGCGCGGAAGGGTCACCCCTCCACTTT. This sequence joins TRBV24-1 and TRBJ1-6, with D perhaps matching TRBD1 (5 bases). There are 17 residues in the CDR3. CDR1 is KGHDR and CDR2 is SFDVKD in the germline V gene. V was clipped by 4 bases and J by 10 bases, with 22 bases between them.

The rearrangement uses TRBV25-1 and TRBJ2-1, with 8 bases that match TRBD2. CDR1 and CDR2 (germline): MGHDK, SYGVNS. Trimming took 6 bases from V and 7 from J; bases not matched to a gene: 17. CDR3 length: 17 amino acids. CDR3 DNA sequence: TGTGCCAGCAGCGCCCGCGGGGGGAAACGGTTCAGGAATGAGCAGTTCTTC. This encodes CASSARGGKRFRNEQFF.

The chain employs TRBV29-1 and TRBJ1-3, with no clear D. Trimming shortened V by 0 bases and J by 0 bases, and 9 bases separated the two germline ends. Germline-derived CDR1 and CDR2 are SQVTM and ANQGSEA. The CDR3 contains 15 residues. This CDR3 is CSVEEQRGSGNTIYF. For the CDR3, the DNA is TGCAGCGTTGAAGAGCAGCGCGGCTCTGGAAACACCATATATTTT.

Only a few counts were recorded for this clonotype. The V gene is TRBV29-1, the J gene TRBJ2-7, with 8 bases aligning to TRBD1. The CDR3 has 12 amino acids. In germline, CDR1 is SQVTM, CDR2 ANQGSEA. Unmatched junction bases numbered 6, after V lost 7 bases and J lost 4 bases. The CDR3 coding sequence is TGCAGCGCACGGACAGGGAGATACGAGCAGTACTTC. Its protein is CSARTGRYEQYF.

In its sample, this clonotype was seen many times. The chain employs TRBV7-6 and TRBJ1-2; D is perhaps TRBD1 (5 bases). The V gene's germline CDR1 is SGHVS and CDR2 FNYEAQ. Trimming shortened V by 8 bases and J by 1 base, and 11 bases separated the two germline ends. The CDR3 has 13 residues. The CDR3 DNA reads TGTGCCAGCGCGAGACAGTTTAACTATGGCTACACCTTC. This gives the protein CASARQFNYGYTF.

V and J are TRBV4-3 and TRBJ2-5, with a weak D call TRBD2 (6 bases). Germline CDR1 and CDR2: LGHNA and YSLEER. The CDR3 is 15 residues long. Trimming pared 5 bases from V and 5 bases from J, leaving 18 bases between. This chain's CDR3 is CASSYGTSHVETQYF. The CDR3 region has the DNA TGCGCCAGCAGCTACGGGACTTCCCATGTCGAGACCCAGTACTTC.